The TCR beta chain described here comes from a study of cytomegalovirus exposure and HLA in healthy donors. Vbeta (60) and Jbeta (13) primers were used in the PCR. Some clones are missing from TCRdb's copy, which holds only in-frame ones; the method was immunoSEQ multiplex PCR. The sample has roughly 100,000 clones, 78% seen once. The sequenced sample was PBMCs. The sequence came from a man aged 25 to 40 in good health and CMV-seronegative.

The chain's CDR3 is CASSPGYGEFYEQYF. The CDR3 DNA is TGTGCCAGCAGCCCCGGGTATGGCGAGTTCTACGAGCAGTACTTC. This sequence joins TRBV13 and TRBJ2-7; D gene uncertain. V shed 5 bases and J shed 3 bases, with 17 bases lying between them. The CDR3 spans 15 residues. Germline CDR1 PRHDT, CDR2 FYEKMQ (reference sequence).